The rows below give T cell receptor beta chains drawn from one sample of a study of CD8+ T cells in alopecia areata. The table came from immunoSEQ multiplex PCR; TCRdb's copy has only in-frame clones and leaves some out. Of about 110,000 clones in the sample, under 60% were seen once. Source material: NKG2D-low CD8+ T cells sorted from blood. The receptors come from a human donor with alopecia areata. Both conserved end residues are part of each CDR3. D genes are given only for firm matches. The size field is filled for only some rows; it gives once, few, many or a size class.

d_gene: TRBD2
j_gene: TRBJ2-5
v_gene: TRBV6-6
abundance: -
CDR3aa: CASTLTGGGQETQYF
CDR3nt: TGTGCCAGCACCCTAACTGGGGGGGGGCAAGAGACCCAGTACTTC

d_gene: -
j_gene: TRBJ2-1
v_gene: TRBV12-5
abundance: -
CDR3aa: CASGLAQQSEQFF
CDR3nt: TGTGCTAGTGGTTTAGCCCAGCAATCTGAGCAGTTCTTC

d_gene: -
j_gene: TRBJ2-1
v_gene: TRBV5-8
abundance: -
CDR3aa: CASSLAEIEQFF
CDR3nt: TGTGCCAGCAGCTTGGCGGAAATTGAGCAGTTCTTC

d_gene: -
j_gene: TRBJ1-1
v_gene: TRBV9
abundance: -
CDR3aa: CASSSRTDLNTEAFF
CDR3nt: TGTGCCAGCAGCTCCCGGACAGATCTGAACACTGAAGCTTTCTTT

d_gene: -
j_gene: TRBJ2-1
v_gene: TRBV19
abundance: few
CDR3aa: CASRDGSQYNEQFF
CDR3nt: TGTGCCAGCCGGGACGGGAGCCAGTACAATGAGCAGTTCTTC

d_gene: -
j_gene: TRBJ2-7
v_gene: TRBV6-6
abundance: -
CDR3aa: CASVRGTYEQYF
CDR3nt: TGTGCCAGCGTCAGGGGTACCTACGAGCAGTACTTC

d_gene: -
j_gene: TRBJ1-1
v_gene: TRBV21-1
abundance: -
CDR3aa: CASTAGVTEAFF
CDR3nt: TGTGCCAGCACCGCAGGGGTGACTGAAGCTTTCTTT

d_gene: TRBD1
j_gene: TRBJ1-2
v_gene: TRBV29-1
abundance: -
CDR3aa: CSVLDRSIDGYTF
CDR3nt: TGCAGCGTCTTGGACAGGTCCATAGATGGCTACACCTTC

d_gene: -
j_gene: TRBJ1-1
v_gene: TRBV13
abundance: -
CDR3aa: CASSLALGGTEAFF
CDR3nt: TGTGCCAGCAGCTTAGCATTAGGAGGGACTGAAGCTTTCTTT

d_gene: -
j_gene: TRBJ2-7
v_gene: TRBV7-9
abundance: few
CDR3aa: CASSSPSRLLYEQYF
CDR3nt: TGTGCCAGCAGCTCGCCGTCTAGACTTCTCTACGAGCAGTACTTC

d_gene: -
j_gene: TRBJ2-2
v_gene: TRBV7-9
abundance: few
CDR3aa: CASSLVANTGELFF
CDR3nt: TGTGCCAGCAGCTTAGTAGCGAACACCGGGGAGCTGTTTTTT

d_gene: -
j_gene: TRBJ1-2
v_gene: TRBV5-4
abundance: -
CDR3aa: CASSPQPGARVYGYTF
CDR3nt: TGTGCCAGCAGCCCCCAGCCAGGGGCGCGGGTCTATGGCTACACCTTC

d_gene: TRBD2
j_gene: TRBJ2-1
v_gene: TRBV7-6
abundance: few
CDR3aa: CASSSGTSANNEQFF
CDR3nt: TGTGCCAGCAGCTCCGGGACTAGCGCCAACAATGAGCAGTTCTTC

d_gene: -
j_gene: TRBJ2-3
v_gene: TRBV7-6
abundance: -
CDR3aa: CASSLAGSTYTFTDTQYF
CDR3nt: TGTGCCAGCAGCTTAGCCGGCAGTACCTACACTTTCACAGATACGCAGTATTTT

d_gene: -
j_gene: TRBJ2-5
v_gene: TRBV7-9
abundance: -
CDR3aa: CASSHPYGEETQYF
CDR3nt: TGTGCCAGCAGCCACCCCTACGGAGAAGAGACCCAGTACTTC

d_gene: TRBD1
j_gene: TRBJ2-5
v_gene: TRBV6-5
abundance: -
CDR3aa: CASRPGTGETQYF
CDR3nt: TGTGCCAGCAGGCCAGGGACAGGGGAGACCCAGTACTTC

d_gene: TRBD2
j_gene: TRBJ2-1
v_gene: TRBV19
abundance: -
CDR3aa: CASSVTSGTYNEQFF
CDR3nt: TGTGCCAGTAGTGTGACTAGCGGGACTTACAATGAGCAGTTCTTC

d_gene: -
j_gene: TRBJ1-1
v_gene: TRBV7-9
abundance: -
CDR3aa: CASSLSANTEAFF
CDR3nt: TGTGCCAGCAGCTTATCAGCGAACACTGAAGCTTTCTTT

d_gene: -
j_gene: TRBJ2-6
v_gene: TRBV29-1
abundance: few
CDR3aa: CSVETYTGANVLTF
CDR3nt: TGCAGCGTCGAGACGTATACGGGGGCCAACGTCCTGACTTTC

d_gene: TRBD2
j_gene: TRBJ2-5
v_gene: TRBV13
abundance: -
CDR3aa: CASSLEQGLAGETQYF
CDR3nt: TGTGCCAGCAGCCTAGAACAGGGACTAGCGGGAGAGACCCAGTACTTC